This T cell receptor (beta chain) was obtained from a study of molecular identifiers for immune sequencing clone quantification. Study overall: Replicate runs used RNA from roughly 21,000 or 96,000 naive CD8 cells, which was split five ways into aliquots, and four of those aliquots were then sequenced.

The CDR3 extends over 15 amino acids. Trimming removed 8 bases from V and 5 bases from J; junction bases left unmatched: 12. Germline V gene sequence: CDR1 SNHLY, CDR2 FYNNEI. TCRdb reanalysed the PCR reads using MiXCR and keeps one entry per CDR3 protein. The sample lists approximately 670,000 distinct CDR3 sequences; less than 20% were seen once. Sorting isolated naive CD8 T cells as CD8+CD4-CCR7+CD45RA+ events. Sequenced input: naive CD8+ T cells from blood, with Jurkat cell RNA spiked in. Subset defined: FACS-sorted CD8+CD4-CCR7+CD45RA+ naive T cells. The sequence was collected from a human donor in good health. Some libraries in this study had Jurkat cell RNA spiked in. The chain recombines TRBV2 with TRBJ2-5, with 9 bases lining up with TRBD2. The CDR3, as DNA: TGTGCCAGCCCCAGAGGGCGGGAGGGTTCGGAGACCCAGTACTTC. This gives the protein CASPRGREGSETQYF.